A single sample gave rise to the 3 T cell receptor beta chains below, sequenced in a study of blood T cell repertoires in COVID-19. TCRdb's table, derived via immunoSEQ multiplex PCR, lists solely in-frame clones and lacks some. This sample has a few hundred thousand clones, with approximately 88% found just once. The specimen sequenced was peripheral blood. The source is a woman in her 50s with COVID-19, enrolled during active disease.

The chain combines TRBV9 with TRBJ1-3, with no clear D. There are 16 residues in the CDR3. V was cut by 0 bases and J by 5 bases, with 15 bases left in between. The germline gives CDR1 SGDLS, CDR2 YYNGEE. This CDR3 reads CASSVEGLTRRNTIYF. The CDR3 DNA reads TGTGCCAGCAGCGTAGAAGGATTGACACGGAGAAACACCATATATTTT.

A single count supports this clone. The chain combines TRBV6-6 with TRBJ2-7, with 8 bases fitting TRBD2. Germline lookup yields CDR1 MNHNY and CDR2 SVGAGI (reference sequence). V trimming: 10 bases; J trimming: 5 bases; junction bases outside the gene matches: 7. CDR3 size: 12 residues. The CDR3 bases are TGTGCCACCTCCAGCGGGGGCCACGAGCAGTACTTC. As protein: CATSSGGHEQYF.

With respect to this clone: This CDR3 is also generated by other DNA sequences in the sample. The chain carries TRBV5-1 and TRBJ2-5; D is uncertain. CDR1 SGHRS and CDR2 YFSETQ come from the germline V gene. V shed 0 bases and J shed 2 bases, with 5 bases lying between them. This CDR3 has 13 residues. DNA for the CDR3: TGCGCCAGCAGCTTGGGGAGACAAGAGACCCAGTACTTC. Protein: CASSLGRQETQYF.